This T cell receptor beta chain was documented in a study of cytomegalovirus exposure and HLA in healthy donors. Regarding the study as a whole: Cytomegalovirus status, reportedly, was diagnosed with high specificity and sensitivity by the classifier.

Of note for this clone: The antigen is not known.

The V gene's germline CDR1 is SGDLS and CDR2 YYNGEE. Trimming stripped 6 bases from V and 5 bases from J, with 14 bases between. The length of the CDR3 is 13 residues. Libraries were prepared by immunoSEQ multiplex PCR; TCRdb keeps only in-frame clonotypes and omits some of them. Among 250,000 or so clones listed, approximately 84% were seen once. The clonotype was recovered from a man younger than 30 in good health and CMV-seropositive. Source material: PBMCs. V gene TRBV9 combines with J gene TRBJ1-2; D unresolved. The CDR3 spells CASTLSVGYGYTF. The CDR3 nucleotides read TGTGCCAGCACCCTCTCGGTCGGGTATGGCTACACCTTC.